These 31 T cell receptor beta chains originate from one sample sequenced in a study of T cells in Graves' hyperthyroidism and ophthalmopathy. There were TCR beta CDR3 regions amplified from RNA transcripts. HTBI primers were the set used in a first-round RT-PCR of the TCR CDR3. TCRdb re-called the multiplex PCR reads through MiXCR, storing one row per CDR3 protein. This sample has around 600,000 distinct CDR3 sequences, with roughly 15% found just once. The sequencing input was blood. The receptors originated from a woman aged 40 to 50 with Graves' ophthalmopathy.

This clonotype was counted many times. CDR3 bases: TGCAGTGCTAGAGATCGGCAGCTCCCCGAGCAGTACTTC. Its protein product is CSARDRQLPEQYF. The rearrangement links TRBV20-1 to TRBJ2-7; the D is unclear. CDR3 size: 13 residues. Trimming stripped 0 bases from V and 6 bases from J, with 12 bases between. Germline V gene lookup returns CDR1 DFQATT and CDR2 SNEGSKA (reference sequence).

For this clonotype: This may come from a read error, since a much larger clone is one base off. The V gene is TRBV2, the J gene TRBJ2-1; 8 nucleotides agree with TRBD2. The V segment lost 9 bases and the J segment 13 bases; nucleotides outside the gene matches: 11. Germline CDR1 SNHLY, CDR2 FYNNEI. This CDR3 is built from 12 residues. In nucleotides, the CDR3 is TGTGCCAGTCACCAGCGGGAGAGGAGACAGTTCTTC. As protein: CASHQRERRQFF.

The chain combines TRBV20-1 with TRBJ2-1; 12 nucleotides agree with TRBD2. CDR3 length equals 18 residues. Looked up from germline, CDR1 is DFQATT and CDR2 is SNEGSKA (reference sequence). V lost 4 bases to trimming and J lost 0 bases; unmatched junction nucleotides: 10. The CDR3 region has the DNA TGCAGTGCTACCGGGACTAGCGGGTTCAAAAGCTCCTACAATGAGCAGTTCTTC. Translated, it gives CSATGTSGFKSSYNEQFF.

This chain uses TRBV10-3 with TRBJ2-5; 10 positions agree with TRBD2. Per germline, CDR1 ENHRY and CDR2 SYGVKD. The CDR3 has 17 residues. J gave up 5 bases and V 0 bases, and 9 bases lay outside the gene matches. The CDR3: CAISESPLAGVRETQYF. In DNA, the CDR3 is TGTGCCATCAGTGAGTCCCCTCTAGCGGGAGTTCGGGAGACCCAGTACTTC.

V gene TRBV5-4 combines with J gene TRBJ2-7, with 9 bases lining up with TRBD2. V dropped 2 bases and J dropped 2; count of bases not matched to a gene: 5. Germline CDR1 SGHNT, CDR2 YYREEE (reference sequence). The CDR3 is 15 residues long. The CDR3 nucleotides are TGTGCCAGCAGCTTCCCGACTAGCGGAGCCTACGAGCAGTACTTC. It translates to CASSFPTSGAYEQYF.

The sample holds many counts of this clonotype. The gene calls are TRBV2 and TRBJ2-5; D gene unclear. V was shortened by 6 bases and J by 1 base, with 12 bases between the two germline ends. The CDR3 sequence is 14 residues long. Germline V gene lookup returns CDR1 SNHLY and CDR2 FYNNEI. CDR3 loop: CASSNAIPQETQYF. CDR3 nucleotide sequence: TGTGCCAGCAGCAATGCGATCCCCCAAGAGACCCAGTACTTC. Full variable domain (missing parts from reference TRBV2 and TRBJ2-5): EPEVTQTPSHQVTQMGQEVILRCVPISNHLYFYWYRQILGQKVEFLVSFYNNEISEKSEIFDDQFSVERPDGSNFTLKIRSTKLEDSAMYFCASSNAIPQETQYFGPGTRLLVL.

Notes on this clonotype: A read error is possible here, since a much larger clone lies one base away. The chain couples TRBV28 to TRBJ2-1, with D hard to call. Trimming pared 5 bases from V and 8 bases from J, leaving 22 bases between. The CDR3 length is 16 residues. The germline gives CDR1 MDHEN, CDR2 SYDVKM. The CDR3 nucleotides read TGTGCCAGCAGTGAGCCCCCCGCCCGTAGAGGTGATGAGCAGTTCTTC. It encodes CASSEPPARRGDEQFF.

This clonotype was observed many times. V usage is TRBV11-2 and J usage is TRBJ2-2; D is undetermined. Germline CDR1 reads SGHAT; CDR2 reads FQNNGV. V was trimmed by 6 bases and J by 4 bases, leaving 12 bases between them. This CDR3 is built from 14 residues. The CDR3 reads CASRGLRATGELFF. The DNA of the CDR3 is TGTGCCAGCAGGGGCCTCCGGGCCACCGGGGAGCTGTTTTTT.

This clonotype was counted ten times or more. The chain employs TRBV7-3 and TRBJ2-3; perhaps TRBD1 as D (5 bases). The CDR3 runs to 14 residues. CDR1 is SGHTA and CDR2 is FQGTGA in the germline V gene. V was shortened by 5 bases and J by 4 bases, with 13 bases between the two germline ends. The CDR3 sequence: CASSKQDRPDTQYF. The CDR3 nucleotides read TGTGCCAGCAGCAAACAGGATCGACCAGATACGCAGTATTTT.

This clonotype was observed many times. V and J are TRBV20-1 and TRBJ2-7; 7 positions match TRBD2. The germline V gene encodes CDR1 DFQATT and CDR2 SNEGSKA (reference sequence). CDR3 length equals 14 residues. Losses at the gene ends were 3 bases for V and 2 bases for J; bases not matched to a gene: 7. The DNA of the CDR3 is TGCAGTGCTAGTTCACCGGGACTAACCTACGAGCAGTACTTC. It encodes CSASSPGLTYEQYF.

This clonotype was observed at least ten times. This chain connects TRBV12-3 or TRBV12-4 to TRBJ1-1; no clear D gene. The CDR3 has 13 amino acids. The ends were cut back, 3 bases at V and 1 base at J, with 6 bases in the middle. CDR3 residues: CASSFSGNTEAFF. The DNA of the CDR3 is TGTGCCAGCAGTTTTTCAGGGAACACTGAAGCTTTCTTT.

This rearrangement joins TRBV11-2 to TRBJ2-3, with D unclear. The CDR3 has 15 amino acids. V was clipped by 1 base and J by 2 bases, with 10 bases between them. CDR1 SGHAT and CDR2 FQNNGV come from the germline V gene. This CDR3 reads CASSLASGDTDTQYF. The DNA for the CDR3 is TGTGCCAGCAGCTTAGCCTCCGGAGACACAGATACGCAGTATTTT.

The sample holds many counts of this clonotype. For the CDR3, the DNA is TGCAGTGCTAAAGAGGACAGACAGGGTACGCAGTATTTT. As protein: CSAKEDRQGTQYF. V is TRBV20-1 and J is TRBJ2-3; 7 nucleotides line up with TRBD1. The germline V gene encodes CDR1 DFQATT and CDR2 SNEGSKA (reference sequence). The V gene end was trimmed by 4 bases and the J gene end by 8 bases; junction bases not matched to a gene: 9. The CDR3 contains 13 residues.

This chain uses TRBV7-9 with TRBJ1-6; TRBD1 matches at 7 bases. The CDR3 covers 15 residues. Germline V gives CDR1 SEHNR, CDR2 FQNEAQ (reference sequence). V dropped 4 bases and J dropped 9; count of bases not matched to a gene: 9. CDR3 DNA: TGTGCCAGCAGCTCGACAGGGATTGGGACTTCACCCCTCCACTTT. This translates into CASSSTGIGTSPLHF.

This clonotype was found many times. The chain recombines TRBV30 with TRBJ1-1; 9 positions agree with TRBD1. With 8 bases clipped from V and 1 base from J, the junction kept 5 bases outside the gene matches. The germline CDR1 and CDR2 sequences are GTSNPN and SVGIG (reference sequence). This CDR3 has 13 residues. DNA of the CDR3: TGTGCCATCACGGGACAGGGGAACACTGAAGCTTTCTTT. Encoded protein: CAITGQGNTEAFF. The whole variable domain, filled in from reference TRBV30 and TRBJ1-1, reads SQTIHQWPATLVQPVGSPLSLECTVEGTSNPNLYWYRQAAGRGLQLLFYSVGIGQISSEVPQNLSASRPQDRQFILSSKKLLLSDSGFYLCAITGQGNTEAFFGQGTRLTVV.

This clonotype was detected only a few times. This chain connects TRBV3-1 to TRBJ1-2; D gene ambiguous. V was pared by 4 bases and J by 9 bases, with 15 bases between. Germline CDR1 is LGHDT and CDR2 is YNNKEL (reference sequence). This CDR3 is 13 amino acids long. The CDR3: CASSLGGGSRYTF. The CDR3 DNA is TGTGCCAGCAGCCTTGGCGGCGGCAGCCGCTACACCTTC.

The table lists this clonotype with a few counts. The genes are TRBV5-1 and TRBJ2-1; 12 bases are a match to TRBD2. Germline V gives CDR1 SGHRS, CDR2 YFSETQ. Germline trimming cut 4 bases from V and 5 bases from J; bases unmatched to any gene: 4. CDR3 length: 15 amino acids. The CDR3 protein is CASSVTSGSHNEQFF. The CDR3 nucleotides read TGCGCCAGCAGCGTGACTAGCGGGAGCCACAATGAGCAGTTCTTC.

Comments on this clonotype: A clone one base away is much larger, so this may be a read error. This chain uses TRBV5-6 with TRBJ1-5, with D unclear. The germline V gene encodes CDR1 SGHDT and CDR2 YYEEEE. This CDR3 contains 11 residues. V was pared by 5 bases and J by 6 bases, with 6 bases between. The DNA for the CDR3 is TGTGCCAGCAGGGATGGTCAGCCCCAGCATTTT. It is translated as CASRDGQPQHF.

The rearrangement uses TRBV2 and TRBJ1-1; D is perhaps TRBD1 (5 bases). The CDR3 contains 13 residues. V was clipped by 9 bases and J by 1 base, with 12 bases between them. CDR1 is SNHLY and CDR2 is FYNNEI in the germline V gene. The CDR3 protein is CARKTEQNTEAFF. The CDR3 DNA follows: TGTGCCAGGAAGACAGAACAGAACACTGAAGCTTTCTTT.

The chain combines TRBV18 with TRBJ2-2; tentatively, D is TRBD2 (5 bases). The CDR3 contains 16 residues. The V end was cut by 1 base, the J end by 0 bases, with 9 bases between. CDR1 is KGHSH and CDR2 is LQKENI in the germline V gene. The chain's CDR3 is CASSPQGGSNTGELFF. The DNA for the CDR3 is TGTGCCAGCTCACCACAGGGCGGGTCGAACACCGGGGAGCTGTTTTTT.

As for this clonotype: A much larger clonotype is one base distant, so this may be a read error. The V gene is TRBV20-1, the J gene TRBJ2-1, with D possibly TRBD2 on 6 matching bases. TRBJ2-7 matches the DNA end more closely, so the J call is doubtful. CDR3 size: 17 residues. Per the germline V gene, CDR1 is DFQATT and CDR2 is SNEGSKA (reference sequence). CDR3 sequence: CSASPPFGGSIHNEQYF. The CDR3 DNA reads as TGCAGTGCTAGCCCCCCCTTTGGAGGGTCCATTCACAATGAGCAGTACTTC.

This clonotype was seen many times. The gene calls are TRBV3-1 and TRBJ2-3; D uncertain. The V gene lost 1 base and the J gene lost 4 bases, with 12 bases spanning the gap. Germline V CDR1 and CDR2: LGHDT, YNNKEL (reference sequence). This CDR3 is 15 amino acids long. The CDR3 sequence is CASSQVVGPSDTQYF. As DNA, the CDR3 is TGTGCCAGCAGCCAAGTGGTAGGTCCCTCAGATACGCAGTATTTT.

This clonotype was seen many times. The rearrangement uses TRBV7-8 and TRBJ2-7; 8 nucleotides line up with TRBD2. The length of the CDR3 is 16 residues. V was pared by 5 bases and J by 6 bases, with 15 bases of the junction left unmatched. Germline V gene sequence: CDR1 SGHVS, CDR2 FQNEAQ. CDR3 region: CASSPAGGAGEVEQYF. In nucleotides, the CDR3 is TGTGCCAGCAGCCCCGCCGGGGGGGCAGGGGAGGTCGAGCAGTACTTC.

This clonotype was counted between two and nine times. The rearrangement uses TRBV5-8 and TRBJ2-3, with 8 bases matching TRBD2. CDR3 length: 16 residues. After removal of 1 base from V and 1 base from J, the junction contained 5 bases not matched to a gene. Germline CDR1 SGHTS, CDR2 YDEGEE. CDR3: CASSLLGAGGTDTQYF. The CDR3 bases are TGTGCCAGCAGCTTGTTAGGAGCGGGAGGCACAGATACGCAGTATTTT.

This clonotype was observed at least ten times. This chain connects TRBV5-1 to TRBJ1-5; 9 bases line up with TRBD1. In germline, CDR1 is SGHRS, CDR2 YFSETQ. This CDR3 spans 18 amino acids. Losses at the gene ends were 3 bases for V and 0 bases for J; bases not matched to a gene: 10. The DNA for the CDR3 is TGCGCCAGCAGCTACTCCGGGACAGGGCTCCTTAGCAATCAGCCCCAGCATTTT. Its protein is CASSYSGTGLLSNQPQHF.

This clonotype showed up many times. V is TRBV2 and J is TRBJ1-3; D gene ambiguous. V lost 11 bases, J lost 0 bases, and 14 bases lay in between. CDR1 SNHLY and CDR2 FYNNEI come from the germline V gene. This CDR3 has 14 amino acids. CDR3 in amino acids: CAQADSSSGNTIYF. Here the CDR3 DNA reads TGTGCCCAAGCGGACTCCAGCTCTGGAAACACCATATATTTT.

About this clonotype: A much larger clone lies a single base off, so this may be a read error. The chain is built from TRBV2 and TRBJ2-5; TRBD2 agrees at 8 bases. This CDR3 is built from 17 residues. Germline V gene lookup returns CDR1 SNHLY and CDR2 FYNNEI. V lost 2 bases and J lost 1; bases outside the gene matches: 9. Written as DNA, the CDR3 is TGTGCCAGCAGTGAAATGGCGGGAGGCCTAAGCCAAGAGACCCAGTACTTC. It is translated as CASSEMAGGLSQETQYF. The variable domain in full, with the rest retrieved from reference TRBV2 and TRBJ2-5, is EPEVTQTPSHQVTQMGQEVILRCVPISNHLYFYWYRQILGQKVEFLVSFYNNEISEKSEIFDDQFSVERPDGSNFTLKIRSTKLEDSAMYFCASSEMAGGLSQETQYFGPGTRLLVL.

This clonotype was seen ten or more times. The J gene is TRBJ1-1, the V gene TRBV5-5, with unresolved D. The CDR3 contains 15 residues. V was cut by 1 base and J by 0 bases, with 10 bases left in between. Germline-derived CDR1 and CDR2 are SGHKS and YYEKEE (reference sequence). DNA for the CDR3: TGTGCCAGCAGCTTGTTGATACACATGAACACTGAAGCTTTCTTT. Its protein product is CASSLLIHMNTEAFF.

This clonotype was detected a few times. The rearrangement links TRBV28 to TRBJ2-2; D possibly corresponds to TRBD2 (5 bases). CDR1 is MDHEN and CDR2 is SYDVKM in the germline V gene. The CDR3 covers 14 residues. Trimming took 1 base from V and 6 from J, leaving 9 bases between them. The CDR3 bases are TGTGCCAGCAGTTTATCCGCGGGCTCCGGGGAGCTGTTTTTT. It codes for CASSLSAGSGELFF.

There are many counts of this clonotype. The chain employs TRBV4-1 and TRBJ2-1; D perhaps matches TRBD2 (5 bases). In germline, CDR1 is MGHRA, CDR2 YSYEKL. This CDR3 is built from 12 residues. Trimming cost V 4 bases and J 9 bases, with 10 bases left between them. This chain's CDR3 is CASSLRVSEQFF. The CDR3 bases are TGCGCCAGCAGCCTGCGGGTTAGTGAGCAGTTCTTC.

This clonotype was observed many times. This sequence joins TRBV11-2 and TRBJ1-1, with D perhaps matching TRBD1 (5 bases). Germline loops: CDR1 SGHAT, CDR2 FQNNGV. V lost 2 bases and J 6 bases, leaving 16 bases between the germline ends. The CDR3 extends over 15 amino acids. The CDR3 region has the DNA TGTGCCAGCAGCTTATTCCTTGAGGGGCAGCCTGAAGCTTTCTTT. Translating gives CASSLFLEGQPEAFF.